This paragraph covers one T cell receptor beta chain sequence. Its antigen specificity is not known. The receptor library was made with the immunoSEQ multiplex PCR assay. For the multiplex PCR, a mixture combining 60 forward primers for TCR Vbeta segments and 13 reverse primers for TCR Jbeta segments was used. The CDR3 region of rearranged TCR beta genes was amplified from genomic DNA with a multiplex PCR assay. Amplified TCR beta libraries were sequenced as 87-base-pair reads on the Illumina HiSeq System. For the original study's pipeline: A later analysis counted about 80 million unique TCR beta chains across the 650 to 700 repertoires, and some 12 million of these chains were shared by at least two donors. To remove PCR and sequencing errors, raw reads were error-corrected and collapsed into unique sequences using a nearest-neighbor algorithm that merged closely related sequences. Alignment of CDR3 sequences to IMGT reference sequences was used to assign V, D and J gene segments. Each retained sequence needed at least a six-nucleotide match to both a V gene segment and a J gene segment. Rearrangements were classified as productive when the CDR3 lacked stop codons and remained in frame with V and J, and all other rearrangements were classified as non-productive. CDR3 was defined according to IMGT convention as the region running from the second conserved V-encoded cysteine to the conserved J-encoded phenylalanine. In an earlier analysis of around 600 of the donors, sequences lacking an unambiguous match to a single V gene segment were excluded. An earlier analysis of over 450 of the donors classified V segments as functional when productive rearrangements were above 56.7% and as segregating when the standard deviation between donors was above 5%. To diagnose cytomegalovirus status from the catalog of TCR beta chain sequences, a statistical classification framework was built. A later analysis assigned V and J genes by comparing TCR nucleotide sequences with IMGT/GENE-DB human TR gene sequences. In a later analysis, CDR3 sequences and most-parsimonious VDJ recombination scenarios were assigned using the TCRdist pipeline. In a later analysis, each TCR beta chain was defined by its CDR3 amino acid sequence together with its V-gene family, and reads without a unique V-gene family were excluded. A later analysis removed 550 to 650 highly shared, low-generation-probability nucleotide sequences to deal with suspected cross-contamination and a sequencing artifact. In a later analysis, a clonal expansion index was calculated for each public chain from normalized within-repertoire ranks of inferred template counts. Generation probabilities in a later analysis came from a VDJ recombination model fitted to out-of-frame rearrangements, and those results were checked against IGoR. In a later analysis, hypergeometric tests were used to score TCR-TCR, TCR-HLA and TCR-CMV co-occurrence, with a repertoire-size bias correction applied to TCR pairs. False discovery rates were estimated in a later analysis by permuting HLA or CMV assignments 20 times. In a later analysis, co-occurring TCRs were grouped using DBSCAN, with TCRdist sequence similarity added in when clustering inside HLA-allele-positive subsets. Repertoires with fewer than 30,000 or more than 120,000 public chains were left out of co-occurrence clustering, as were a handful of repertoires with anomalous nucleotide sharing. Sourced from immuneACCESS, this table was stored by TCRdb with only in-frame sequences that have V and J called. A share of the clones is absent; for the studies checked, an unresolved V gene accounts for under half, and the remainder has no known explanation. V and J calls and clone size follow that table, whereas D and trimming were derived from the DNA. The table for this sample records over 100,000 clones. The ten largest clones add up to less than 4.5% of the sample.

In total, approximately 690 healthy bone marrow donors made up the cohort. At the time of sampling, all cohort members were nominally healthy, though unrecorded immune exposures were likely present. The donor tested CMV seronegative and was one of the 352 seronegative cohort members. A peripheral blood sample was provided by each donor, and peripheral blood mononuclear cells were used for TCR beta sequencing. Genomic DNA extraction from the blood cell samples was performed with the Qiagen DNeasy Blood Extraction Kit. This entry is derived from a study of cytomegalovirus exposure and HLA in healthy donors (dated by TCRdb to 2017 to 2019). In the study overall: An earlier analysis of several hundred of the donors reported about 250 Gb of sequence data and approximately 110 million unique TCR beta sequences from about 200 million T cells. All discovery cohort repertoires had been generated using a single sequencing platform. In a later genetic analysis, genome-wide SNP genotypes for about three fifths of the roughly 670 donors were used, and that subset was treated as a discovery cohort. HLA typing included class I and class II loci at four-digit resolution. Four or five DR-DQ haplotypes were handled as single units for association and clustering because linkage in the cohort was strong. Across approximately 400 genotyped donors of the cohort, an average of roughly 200,000 unique TCR beta nucleotide sequences per donor were sequenced, and 15% to 20% of those sequences were non-productive. The T cell repertoires of 666 subjects were profiled by immunosequencing and related to cytomegalovirus serostatus. High-throughput TCR immunosequencing, statistical association of individual TCRs with disease status, and machine learning were combined to predict cytomegalovirus infection status. To decide whether each TCR beta V gene segment behaved as functional or pseudogenic, an earlier analysis of over 500 of the donors relied on high-throughput TCR beta sequencing. The genetic ancestry cluster associated with self-reported Caucasian donors included 80% to 90% of the roughly 400 genotyped donors. Donor age, sex, ethnicity and CMV serostatus were collected together with the repertoire data. Rather than using new phenotypic data, the later analysis identified candidate immune exposures from TCR beta sequences and from how often those sequences occurred across donors. The aim of the study was to test whether cataloging public T cell receptors could identify signatures of past pathogen exposure. An early release covering roughly 640 HLA-typed donors comprised about 300 gigabases of sequencing data and approximately 80 million unique TCR sequences. To study patterns of TCR occurrence, a later analysis re-analyzed previously published TCR beta repertoires from 650 to 750 donors and added high-resolution HLA genotyping. The number of donors typed differed by locus, with roughly 629-640 for A, B, C, DRB1 and DQB1, 522 for DQA1, 606 for DPA1, and around 460 for DPB1. In addition to the first cohort of 666 subjects, a separate validation cohort of some 120 different subjects was used. The investigation overall reported the following: A later analysis found that TCR association rates varied across HLA loci, with DRB1 alleles showing the most associated TCRs and HLA-C alleles the fewest. The earlier analysis of around 600 of the donors excluded around 17 rarely observed V segments, including chromosome 9 orphons, because counts were too low. In an earlier analysis of under 600 of the donors, most TCR beta V segments were observed in productive rearrangements about 90% or about 30% of the time, broadly matching IMGT annotations. In the study, 150 to 200 TCR beta chains were listed as associated with cytomegalovirus. A cluster of highly shared sequence variants was judged likely to be a technical artifact of the sequencing pipeline. The authors suggested that the approach could potentially be extended to other disease states and immunological phenotypes. In a later genetic analysis, fewer N-insertions in productive TCRs were reported among donors in an Asian-associated ancestry cluster than the 666-donor mean. CMV serostatus was the only immune exposure information available for the cohort. Across donors, most TCR sequences were observed very rarely, whereas some public TCRs were present in many individuals. The presence/absence analyses assumed that sequencing depth was roughly uniform across donors, and that assumption may not be true. Specific HLA alleles were associated with over 15,000 TCR beta sequences at a false discovery rate of 0.05 in a later analysis. A later analysis found that most CMV-associated TCR beta chains appeared HLA-restricted, with HLA associations seemingly driven largely by CMV exposure. Assigning TCR associations to individual alleles was difficult when HLA alleles, especially DR and DQ, strongly co-occurred. Cytomegalovirus status was reported to be diagnosed by the classifier with high specificity and sensitivity in both the original and validation cohorts. The 87-base-pair reads could not distinguish some IMGT-functional V segments, including TRBV6-2 and TRBV6-3, so those segments were excluded. According to a later analysis, parvovirus B19, influenza, CMV and Epstein-Barr virus appeared linked to several top co-occurrence clusters. Only TCR beta chains were sequenced in this cohort, and the absence of alpha or paired-chain data limited detectable features. In a later genetic analysis, a missense DCLRE1C variant was associated with V-gene and J-gene trimming of TCR beta chains, and the association was replicated in an independent cohort. HLA typing was unavailable for some donors at each locus, so association tests used only the typed subset. A further reported finding was that TCR beta sequences accurately predicted the HLA-A and HLA-B alleles for most subjects in the first cohort. Correlated functional status among segregating V segments might be attributable to linkage disequilibrium, but an unknown experimental factor could not be ruled out. Three of the identified cytomegalovirus-associated TCR beta chains were confirmed in vitro to be specific for cytomegalovirus antigens. In a later analysis, HLA-associated TCR beta chains showed more clonal expansion and lower generation probabilities than non-associated chains that were equally common.

The CDR3 spans 13 residues, from the cysteine through the phenylalanine. The only DNA kept is the CDR3, 39 bases in frame from the first base. CDR1 and CDR2, looked up from the germline V gene (reference sequence), are LNHDA and SQIVND. Relative to germline, V is 7 bases shorter and J is 7 bases shorter, with 13 bases between their ends. The sequence derives from a man aged 25-45 years in good health and CMV-seronegative. Sequencing was done on a sample of PBMCs. Here the chain combines TRBV19 and TRBJ1-4; confidence is insufficient to name the D gene. The nucleotide sequence is given as TGTGCCAGTACGAGGGTGTTAGGTGAAAAACTGTTTTTT. This yields the protein CASTRVLGEKLFF.